This TCR beta chain was sequenced during a study of a mutant IDH1 vaccine in newly diagnosed glioma. Study details: The study started vaccination 4-6 weeks after radiotherapy alone, or with temozolomide cycles. The study, taken as a whole, reports: Pseudoprogression appears to have had no connection to changes in top peripheral T cell clonotypes.

V lost 3 bases and J 0 bases, leaving 9 bases between the germline ends. CDR3 size: 14 residues. Per germline, CDR1 SGHRS and CDR2 YFSETQ. Only in-frame clones appear in the TCRdb table, and some are missing; sequencing was by immunoSEQ multiplex PCR. Of approximately 61,000 clones detected, over 70% appear once; the ten largest clones hold approximately 6.1%. This clone was detected only a few times. Antigen: not known. This sample's time point: week 11, during vaccination. One vaccine dose held 300 ug of mutant IDH1 20-mer peptide and came with topical imiquimod. The sample was PBMCs, taken from a glioma patient whose treatment included an IDH1 peptide vaccine. The chain uses TRBV5-1 and TRBJ1-1; D remains ambiguous. This TCR derives from a man aged 45-65 years with glioma. CDR3: CASSSQTVNTEAFF. The CDR3 nucleotides read TGCGCCAGCAGCTCCCAGACCGTGAACACTGAAGCTTTCTTT.